The rows below give T cell receptor beta chains drawn from one sample of a study of blood T cell repertoires in COVID-19. Some clones are missing from TCRdb's copy, which holds only in-frame ones; the method was immunoSEQ multiplex PCR. The data show about 310,000 clones, roughly 90% seen once. The specimen was PBMCs or T cells enriched from blood (not recorded which). The receptors originated from a woman aged 18-29 years with acute COVID-19. Each CDR3 is given with its conserved first and last residue. Fields, in order: D gene, clone size, J gene, V gene, CDR3 protein, CDR3 DNA. The D gene is left open where the match is weak. Clone size is not always given. Where it is, it says once, few, many or a class for expanded clones.

>NA|NA|TRBJ1-3|TRBV11-2
CASSLMGNTIYF
TGTGCCAGCAGCCTTATGGGAAACACCATATATTTT
>TRBD1|NA|TRBJ2-7|TRBV27
CASSLWGQGSYEQYF
TGTGCCAGCAGTTTATGGGGACAGGGGTCGTACGAGCAGTACTTC
>TRBD2|once|TRBJ2-1|TRBV4-1
CASSQDSGRAYNEQFF
TGCGCCAGCAGCCAGGATAGCGGGAGGGCCTACAATGAGCAGTTCTTC
>NA|NA|TRBJ1-5|TRBV3-1/TRBV3-2
CASSSLGQPQHF
TGTGCCAGCAGCTCTCTCGGGCAGCCCCAGCATTTT
>NA|NA|TRBJ2-7|TRBV5-1
CASSRDSNSYEQYF
TGCGCCAGCAGCCGGGACTCTAATTCCTACGAGCAGTACTTC
>TRBD1|NA|TRBJ2-2|TRBV5-4
CASTRDRGLGQTGELFF
TGTGCCAGCACCCGGGACAGGGGGCTGGGTCAAACCGGGGAGCTGTTTTTT
>NA|NA|TRBJ2-1|TRBV2
CASREPPSVLVSWNEQFF
NA
>TRBD2|NA|TRBJ2-1|TRBV7-7
CASSLVPLSGNEGNEQFF
TGTGCTAGCAGCTTAGTCCCTCTTAGCGGGAATGAGGGTAATGAGCAGTTCTTC
>TRBD2|NA|TRBJ2-5|TRBV11-2
CASSLGAGVEVTQYF
TGTGCCAGCAGCTTAGGGGCGGGAGTAGAGGTGACCCAGTACTTC
>NA|NA|TRBJ2-3|TRBV13
CASSTQAFTDTQYF
TGTGCCAGCAGCACCCAGGCGTTCACAGATACGCAGTATTTT
>NA|NA|TRBJ2-4|TRBV9
CASSPSGASSAKNIQYF
TGTGCCAGCAGCCCCTCTGGGGCGAGTTCAGCCAAAAACATTCAGTACTTC
>NA|NA|TRBJ2-7|TRBV27
CASSFKTPYYEQYF
TGTGCCAGCAGTTTTAAAACCCCCTACTACGAGCAGTACTTC
>TRBD1|NA|TRBJ1-4|TRBV5-1
CASSPTGGDEKLFF
TGCGCCAGCAGCCCGACAGGGGGCGATGAAAAACTGTTTTTT
>NA|NA|TRBJ1-2|TRBV30
CAWGTGTVLGYTF
TGTGCCTGGGGGACGGGAACCGTATTAGGCTACACCTTC
>TRBD2|NA|TRBJ2-5|TRBV30
CAWSPIAGGQETQYF
TGTGCCTGGAGTCCTATAGCGGGAGGACAAGAGACCCAGTACTTC
>NA|NA|TRBJ1-5|TRBV2
CASRIGAAYLVNQPQHF
TGTGCCAGCAGGATTGGGGCGGCGTATCTCGTCAATCAGCCCCAGCATTTT
>NA|NA|TRBJ1-2|TRBV5-1
CASSLGTASLDGYTF
TGCGCCAGCAGCTTGGGGACAGCCTCCCTGGACGGCTACACCTTC
>TRBD1|few|TRBJ1-1|TRBV28
CASTHGTGFTEAFF
TGTGCCAGCACCCATGGGACAGGGTTCACTGAAGCTTTCTTT
>TRBD2|NA|TRBJ2-7|TRBV28
CASSLAGGNEQYF
TGTGCCAGCAGTTTAGCGGGAGGCAACGAGCAGTACTTC
>NA|NA|TRBJ2-7|TRBV2
CASREGSYEQYF
TGTGCCAGCAGGGAAGGGAGCTACGAGCAGTACTTC
>TRBD2|once|TRBJ2-5|TRBV9
CASSVDPGGPIETQYF
TGTGCCAGCAGCGTAGATCCGGGAGGGCCCATAGAGACCCAGTACTTC
>NA|once|TRBJ1-3|TRBV28
CASSLFRGSGNTIYF
TGTGCCAGCAGTTTGTTTAGGGGGTCTGGAAACACCATATATTTT
>TRBD2|NA|TRBJ2-1|TRBV6-4
CASSDSPGLAGNNEQFF
TGTGCCAGCAGTGACTCTCCCGGACTAGCGGGGAATAATGAGCAGTTCTTC
>NA|NA|TRBJ1-4|TRBV19
CASSMVREGEKLFF
TGTGCCAGTAGTATGGTGAGGGAGGGTGAAAAACTGTTTTTT
>NA|NA|TRBJ2-7|TRBV28
CASSLIQDSYEQYF
TGTGCCAGCAGTTTGATACAGGATTCCTACGAGCAGTACTTC
>TRBD1|NA|TRBJ1-4|TRBV14
CASSQETGAGAEKLFF
TGTGCCAGCAGCCAAGAAACAGGGGCAGGGGCGGAAAAACTGTTTTTT
>NA|once|TRBJ2-2|TRBV29-1
CSVDTGFGHTGELFF
TGCAGCGTTGATACAGGGTTCGGTCACACCGGGGAGCTGTTTTTT
>NA|NA|TRBJ1-2|TRBV28
CASSLSGRGYTF
TGTGCCAGCAGTTTGAGCGGACGTGGCTACACCTTC
>TRBD1|NA|TRBJ1-1|TRBV10-3
CAISEGQGNTEAFF
TGTGCCATCAGCGAAGGACAGGGAAACACTGAAGCTTTCTTT
>NA|NA|TRBJ1-3|TRBV12-5
CASGQGLSGNTIYF
TGTGCTAGTGGGCAGGGCCTCTCTGGAAACACCATATATTTT